This T cell receptor (beta chain) stems from a study of type 1 and type 2 diabetes patients. Amplification started from genomic DNA. Amplification of the beta chain CDR3 used 30 forward and 13 reverse multiplex primers. TCRdb passed the multiplex PCR reads through MiXCR, listing each CDR3 protein once. The data hold under 300,000 distinct CDR3 sequences, with roughly 44% observed a single time. The CDR3 has 15 amino acids. Germline V gene sequence: CDR1 LNHDA, CDR2 SQIVND (reference sequence). V lost 3 bases and J 1 base, leaving 12 bases between the germline ends. Study-wide points: In CD4+ and CD8+ T cells, type 2 diabetes diversity exceeded type 1.

This clonotype was detected only a few times. Its target is not known. Material for sequencing was peripheral blood mononuclear cells (PBMCs). This chain links TRBV19 with TRBJ1-1, with a tentative D call TRBD1 (5 bases). The clonotype was recovered from a man aged 18-30 years with type 2 diabetes. Here the CDR3 reads CASSIGQGRNTEAFF. CDR3 bases: TGTGCCAGTAGTATCGGGCAGGGAAGGAACACTGAAGCTTTCTTT. Filled out from reference TRBV19 and TRBJ1-1, the complete variable domain reads DGGITQSPKYLFRKEGQNVTLSCEQNLNHDAMYWYRQDPGQGLRLIYYSQIVNDFQKGDIAEGYSVSREKKESFPLTVTSAQKNPTAFYLCASSIGQGRNTEAFFGQGTRLTVV.